This record concerns one T cell receptor (beta chain) sequence. Antigen unknown. The sample is drawn from a study of identifying expanded T cells in peripheral blood. General study findings and limits: Across healthy donors, higher total template counts meant significantly greater roughly 2-week count variance. Differentially abundant clones: around 1.2 between replicates, approximately 16 at approximately 13 days, approximately 18 at four.

Healthy donors had no documented immune events, such as infections, while sampled. The data were produced by immunoSEQ multiplex PCR, yet TCRdb's version contains in-frame clones alone and is incomplete. Of some 120,000 clones in the sample, approximately 88% were seen once. Germline V lookup: CDR1 SGDLS, CDR2 YYNGEE. The CDR3 contains 12 residues. V was cut by 0 bases and J by 5 bases, with 5 bases left in between. The sequenced material came from blood. The receptor was isolated from a person aged 18-69 years in good health. V gene TRBV9 combines with J gene TRBJ1-2; D gene uncertain. CDR3 sequence reads: CASSVDGYGYTF. CDR3 nucleotide sequence: TGTGCCAGCAGCGTAGACGGGTATGGCTACACCTTC.